The sample holds a few counts of the clone carrying this TCR beta chain. Only in-frame clones appear in the TCRdb table, and some are missing; sequencing was by immunoSEQ multiplex PCR. The table includes 25,000 to 40,000 clones, 87% detected once. The source of the sample is a study of T cell changes during pregnancy in multiple sclerosis. Looked up from germline, CDR1 is LNHDA and CDR2 is SQIVND (reference sequence). V dropped 5 bases and J dropped 7 bases, with 9 bases sitting between them. CDR3 length: 11 amino acids. The sample was CD8+ T cells from peripheral blood mononuclear cells, taken before pregnancy. The gene calls are TRBV19 and TRBJ2-7; tentative D call: TRBD2 (5 bases). This sequence was found in a female donor with multiple sclerosis, enrolled in a pregnancy study. DNA for the CDR3: TGTGCCAGTAGTTTCGGCGGGGAGCAGTACTTC. It is translated as CASSFGGEQYF.